This entry is about one T cell receptor (beta chain). What it binds is not known. These data come from a study of T cells expressing NK-cell markers. At the level of the study: Repertoires of TCR beta were obtained from T cells sorted as CD3+CD56+NKG2C+, CD3+CD56+NKG2C- and CD3+CD56-NKG2C+. Seven sequenced donors out of eight were HCMV-seropositive, one seronegative.

This CDR3 region has 12 residues. Germline V CDR1 and CDR2: MNHEY, SVGAGI. For TCR beta, cDNA was produced by 5'RACE template switching with UMIs. Following a re-call of the 5' RACE reads, TCRdb has one entry per CDR3 protein and lacks DNA. The sample's table shows a few hundred thousand distinct CDR3 sequences. Study-wide results and limits: These same clonotypes (in several donors) also led the CD3+CD56-NKG2C+ fraction.

Input material: blood T cells: a sorted CD56 or NKG2C T cell subset, CD4+ or CD8+ T cells, or bulk PBMC T cells (not recorded which). V and J are TRBV6-5 and TRBJ1-3; TCRdb indicates TRBD1, and absent DNA this call remains unverified. The receptor comes from a woman in her 50s in good health. The CDR3 region is CASSRGGNTIYF.